These T cell receptor beta chains were read from a single sample in a study of cytomegalovirus exposure and HLA in healthy donors. The repertoire was sequenced with immunoSEQ multiplex PCR; TCRdb's copy has only in-frame clones and lacks some. The sample contains 150,000 to 200,000 clones, around three quarters of which appear only once. The sequencing input was PBMCs. The receptors come from a woman between 40 and 55 years old in good health and CMV-seronegative. Each CDR3 is given with its conserved first and last residue. D genes are given only for firm matches. Size is stated for part of the rows, as once, few or many counts, or as a class when the clone is expanded.

D gene	clone size	V gene	J gene	CDR3 DNA	CDR3 protein
TRBD2	NA	TRBV6-1	TRBJ2-7	TGTGCCAGCAGGTCATCTGGGACTAGCCGTTACGAGCAGTACTTC	CASRSSGTSRYEQYF
TRBD1	NA	TRBV9	TRBJ1-2	TGTGCCAGCAGCGTATACCCGGGGACAGCAACGACGGGTGGCTACACCTTC	CASSVYPGTATTGGYTF
NA	NA	TRBV28	TRBJ1-5	TGTGCAAGCACGGGACATTATAGCAATCAGCCCCAGCATTTT	CASTGHYSNQPQHF
NA	NA	TRBV30	TRBJ2-1	TGTGCCTGGAGTGACGGGGTTTTGGATGAGCAGTTCTTC	CAWSDGVLDEQFF
NA	few	TRBV5-6	TRBJ2-7	TGTGCCAGCAGCTTGGGGGCAGGGATCTACGAGCAGTACTTC	CASSLGAGIYEQYF
TRBD2	NA	TRBV27	TRBJ2-1	TGTGCCAGCAGTACCCGGCAGGGGGAGACTAGCGGGAGAGGGGAGAAGTTCTTC	CASSTRQGETSGRGEKFF
NA	once	TRBV15	TRBJ1-3	TGTGCCACCAGCAGAGAGGGGCTCCAGGGGTCGGTCTCTGGAAACACCATATATTTT	CATSREGLQGSVSGNTIYF
TRBD1	NA	TRBV27	TRBJ1-1	TGTGCCAGCAGTCTGACAGGGTCGAACGAAGCTTTCTTT	CASSLTGSNEAFF
TRBD2	NA	TRBV28	TRBJ2-7	TGTGCCAGCAGTTTATCCTCCATAGCGGGCCCCTACGAGCAGTACTTC	CASSLSSIAGPYEQYF
NA	NA	TRBV6-1	TRBJ2-7	TGTGCCAGCAGTGATCAGGGCTCAAACTCCTACGAGCAGTACTTC	CASSDQGSNSYEQYF
NA	NA	TRBV25-1	TRBJ1-1	TGTGCCAGCACAAGGACGGAGAGGGCTGAAGCTTTCTTT	CASTRTERAEAFF
NA	NA	TRBV11-2	TRBJ2-5	TGTGCCAGCAGCTCCGTTAGCGGACAAGAGACCCAGTACTTC	CASSSVSGQETQYF
NA	once	TRBV7-9	TRBJ1-1	TGTGCCAGCAGCTTAGTGACAGGTCAAGGGGCGAACACTGAAGCTTTCTTT	CASSLVTGQGANTEAFF
TRBD1	NA	TRBV19	TRBJ1-5	TGTGCCACCGTAGACAGGGTAAACAATCAGCCCCAGCATTTT	CATVDRVNNQPQHF
NA	NA	TRBV30	TRBJ1-1	TGTGCCTGGAGTCGTAGGAGACGGAGAACTGAAGCTTTCTTT	CAWSRRRRRTEAFF
TRBD2	NA	TRBV9	TRBJ2-3	TGTGCCAGCAGCGTAGGCCTAGCGGGAGCCGGAGATACGCAGTATTTT	CASSVGLAGAGDTQYF
NA	NA	TRBV2	TRBJ1-1	TGTGCCAGCAGTGAAAAGGGGCGGAAAACTGAAGCTTTCTTT	CASSEKGRKTEAFF
NA	NA	TRBV29-1	TRBJ1-2	TGCAGCGTTGAACTCTATGGCTACACCTTC	CSVELYGYTF
TRBD2	NA	TRBV10-3	TRBJ2-1	TGTGCCATCAGTGAGTCAGTAGCGGGAGTTACTGAGCAGTTCTTC	CAISESVAGVTEQFF
NA	NA	TRBV2	TRBJ1-2	TGTGCCAGCAGTGAACAGGGTCTCAGCTATGGCTACACCTTC	CASSEQGLSYGYTF
TRBD2	NA	TRBV2	TRBJ2-1	TGTGCCAGCAGTGGGGCGGGAGGGACCTACAATGAGCAGTTCTTC	CASSGAGGTYNEQFF
TRBD1	few	TRBV5-4	TRBJ1-1	TGTGCCAGCAGCCAGAAACAGGGGGCAGGGGGCACTGAAGCTTTCTTT	CASSQKQGAGGTEAFF
TRBD2	once	TRBV27	TRBJ2-3	TGTGCCAGCAGTTTAGAATTGGGCGGGAGCCCCACAGATACGCAGTATTTT	CASSLELGGSPTDTQYF
TRBD2	NA	TRBV7-6	TRBJ2-2	TGTGCCAGCAGCTCGGGACTAGTTAGCGCCGGGGAGCTGTTTTTT	CASSSGLVSAGELFF
NA	NA	TRBV2	TRBJ2-7	TGTGCCAGCAGTGAAAATTACGCGGACGAGCAGTACTTC	CASSENYADEQYF
TRBD2	few	TRBV7-3	TRBJ2-5	TGTGCCAGCAGCTTAACAGCGGGAGGGCGGGAGACCCAGTACTTC	CASSLTAGGRETQYF
NA	NA	TRBV6-5	TRBJ2-7	TGTGCCAGCAGTTACTCGCGAAGGGGTTGGGACGAGCAGTACTTC	CASSYSRRGWDEQYF
TRBD2	NA	TRBV18	TRBJ2-1	TGTGCCAGCTCACCACGGCAGCGGGATGACGGGCTCTACAATGAGCAGTTCTTC	CASSPRQRDDGLYNEQFF
NA	NA	TRBV27	TRBJ1-2	TGTGCCAGCAGTTTCTCCTCAATCAGGGGCCACTATGGCTACACCTTC	CASSFSSIRGHYGYTF
NA	NA	TRBV29-1	TRBJ2-3	TGCAGCGTTGAAGATCTCGCGGATACGCAGTATTTT	CSVEDLADTQYF
NA	NA	TRBV9	TRBJ1-2	TGTGCCAGCAGCGGGGGGGTCGATGGCTACACCTTC	CASSGGVDGYTF
NA	NA	TRBV7-9	TRBJ2-2	TGTGCCTTGGAGGGACAGCCGAACACCGGGGAGCTGTTTTTT	CALEGQPNTGELFF
TRBD2	NA	TRBV27	TRBJ2-3	TGTGCCAGCGGGAGGGGATTAGCAGGAGATACGCAGTATTTT	CASGRGLAGDTQYF
NA	NA	TRBV9	TRBJ1-2	TGTGCCAGCAGCGTAGCGGCCGGGGGAGCTAACTATGGCTACACCTTC	CASSVAAGGANYGYTF
NA	NA	TRBV6-1	TRBJ2-6	TGTGCCAGCAGTGAACCAGGAACTGGGGCCAACGTCCTGACTTTC	CASSEPGTGANVLTF
TRBD1	NA	TRBV10-3	TRBJ1-1	TGTGCCACCTTGGACAGGGGAAGCACTGAAGCTTTCTTT	CATLDRGSTEAFF
NA	NA	TRBV21-1	TRBJ2-3	TGTGCCAGCAGCGCGTTTGGGGTGACAAAACGACGGGAGCCTTCAGATACGCAGTATTTT	CASSAFGVTKRREPSDTQYF
NA	once	TRBV7-2	TRBJ1-5	TGTGCCAGCAGCTTACGGGGAAATCAGCCCCAGCATTTT	CASSLRGNQPQHF
NA	NA	TRBV7-5	TRBJ1-4	TGTGCCAGAAGCGACAGGGGAAGGTCCTCTAATGAAAAACTGTTTTTT	CARSDRGRSSNEKLFF
TRBD1	NA	TRBV9	TRBJ2-3	TGTGCCAGCAGCCCCGGACAGGGGGCGGATACGCAGTATTTT	CASSPGQGADTQYF
TRBD1	NA	TRBV5-1	TRBJ1-1	TGCGCCAGCAGCATTAAGACAGGGATGACCCAGCAGAACACTGAAGCTTTCTTT	CASSIKTGMTQQNTEAFF
TRBD2	NA	TRBV5-1	TRBJ2-3	TGCGCCAGCAGCCCAACCGGGACTAGCGGGAGTACAGATACGCAGTATTTT	CASSPTGTSGSTDTQYF
NA	NA	TRBV18	TRBJ2-7	TGTGCCAGCTCACCAAGGGGTGGCGAGCAGTACTTC	CASSPRGGEQYF
NA	NA	TRBV7-9	TRBJ1-5	TGTGCCAGCAGCTTCTTCTCGGGAGCAGATAGCAATCAGCCCCAGCATTTT	CASSFFSGADSNQPQHF
NA	NA	TRBV9	TRBJ2-4	TGTGCCAGCAGCGTAGAGGGAGGACTGAGAAACATTCAGTACTTC	CASSVEGGLRNIQYF
TRBD2	NA	TRBV30	TRBJ2-6	TGTGCCTGGAGTGGAGGACTAGGAGGGGCCAACGTCCTGACTTTC	CAWSGGLGGANVLTF
NA	NA	TRBV4-2	TRBJ2-7	TGTGCCAGCAGCCAGACTCAAGGCTCCTACGAGCAGTACTTC	CASSQTQGSYEQYF
NA	NA	TRBV7-9	TRBJ2-5	TGTGCCAGCAGCTCTCAAGAGACCCAGTACTTC	CASSSQETQYF